This entry lists 30 T cell receptor beta chains sequenced from one sample in a study of blood T cell repertoires in COVID-19. Data came from immunoSEQ multiplex PCR; TCRdb stores just in-frame clones and leaves some out. The data contain more than 200,000 clones, approximately 78% of them singletons. The source material was peripheral blood. The source is a woman aged 80 or over with acute or convalescent COVID-19.

The chain recombines TRBV19 with TRBJ1-4, with a possible D match to TRBD1 (6 bases). V was clipped by 7 bases and J by 0 bases, with 12 bases between them. CDR3 length equals 15 residues. Germline CDR1 LNHDA, CDR2 SQIVND (reference sequence). DNA for the CDR3: TGTGCCAGTAATCGGGGGGCCGCAACTAATGAAAAACTGTTTTTT. It specifies CASNRGAATNEKLFF.

The CDR3 reads CASGLGVGTEAFF. The CDR3 DNA sequence: TGTGCTAGTGGTTTAGGGGTCGGAACTGAAGCTTTCTTT. This chain joins TRBV12-5 and TRBJ1-1; D may be TRBD1 (5 bases). The CDR3 covers 13 residues. Trimming took off 3 bases at V and 5 bases at J, with 10 bases between the two ends. CDR1 is LGHNT and CDR2 is FRNRAP in the germline V gene.

This rearrangement joins TRBV18 to TRBJ2-1, with D maybe TRBD2 (7 bases). The V end was cut by 0 bases, the J end by 1 base, with 13 bases between. Germline CDR1 KGHSH, CDR2 LQKENI. The CDR3 spans 17 residues. The CDR3 here is CASSPPGGGGSYNEQFF. The CDR3 nucleotides read TGTGCCAGCTCACCACCGGGCGGGGGCGGTTCCTACAATGAGCAGTTCTTC. The complete variable domain, with remaining parts taken from reference TRBV18 and TRBJ2-1, reads NAGVMQNPRHLVRRRGQEARLRCSPMKGHSHVYWYRQLPEEGLKFMVYLQKENIIDESGMPKERFSAEFPKEGPSILRIQQVVRGDSAAYFCASSPPGGGGSYNEQFFGPGTRLTVL.

The chain has TRBV5-1 and TRBJ2-1; 9 bases match TRBD1. Trimming removed 3 bases from V and 9 bases from J; junction bases left unmatched: 10. CDR3 size: 15 residues. The V gene's germline CDR1 is SGHRS and CDR2 YFSETQ. In nucleotides, the CDR3 is TGCGCCAGCAGCTGGAACCCGGGACAGGGTATTGAGCAGTTCTTC. The encoded protein is CASSWNPGQGIEQFF.

This clone has only one observation. The chain employs TRBV27 and TRBJ1-4; D ambiguous. This CDR3 region has 14 residues. Germline V gives CDR1 MNHEY, CDR2 SMNVEV (reference sequence). V was shortened by 6 bases and J by 3 bases, with 11 bases between the two germline ends. The CDR3 sequence is CASSGGLANEKLFF. The CDR3 bases are TGTGCCAGCAGCGGAGGGTTGGCTAATGAAAAACTGTTTTTT.

V usage is TRBV29-1 and J usage is TRBJ2-1; 10 nucleotides match TRBD1. Germline-derived CDR1 and CDR2 are SQVTM and ANQGSEA. The CDR3 spans 17 residues. Trimming at V came to 6 bases and at J to 7 bases, leaving 18 bases not matched to a gene. CDR3 residues: CSVQINMGQGWWNEQFF. The DNA for the CDR3 is TGCAGCGTCCAGATTAATATGGGACAGGGGTGGTGGAATGAGCAGTTCTTC.

The V and J genes are TRBV5-1 and TRBJ1-1; the D is unclear. Germline assignment: CDR1 SGHRS and CDR2 YFSETQ. The CDR3 has 14 residues. V lost 0 bases to trimming and J lost 0 bases, with 6 bases between them. The CDR3 loop is CASSLGELNTEAFF. The CDR3 DNA follows: TGCGCCAGCAGCTTGGGGGAGTTGAACACTGAAGCTTTCTTT.

This rearrangement joins TRBV7-8 to TRBJ2-1; a possible D gene is TRBD1 (6 bases). The CDR3 is 15 amino acids. In germline, CDR1 is SGHVS, CDR2 FQNEAQ. The V end was cut by 6 bases, the J end by 3 bases, with 15 bases between. CDR3 bases: TGTGCCAGCAGACAGGGATCGTCTAACTACAATGAGCAGTTCTTC. Translating it yields CASRQGSSNYNEQFF.

The V gene is TRBV7-3, the J gene TRBJ1-5; a weak D match, TRBD1 (6 bases). Trimming took 6 bases from V and 5 from J, leaving 14 bases between them. In germline, CDR1 is SGHTA, CDR2 FQGTGA. The CDR3 extends over 14 amino acids. CDR3 in amino acids: CASRKTGSDQPQHF. The CDR3 nucleotides are TGTGCCAGCAGAAAAACAGGGAGCGATCAGCCCCAGCATTTT.

V is TRBV10-3 and J is TRBJ1-1; no clear D gene. The V end was cut by 0 bases, the J end by 2 bases, with 4 bases between. Germline CDR1 ENHRY, CDR2 SYGVKD. The CDR3 loop spans 13 amino acids. CDR3 amino acids: CAISESSNTEAFF. The CDR3 nucleotides read TGTGCCATCAGTGAGTCTAGTAACACTGAAGCTTTCTTT.

The gene calls are TRBV25-1 and TRBJ1-2; tentatively, D is TRBD1 (5 bases). The V and J ends lost 6 bases and 1 base respectively, with 6 bases between them. This CDR3 has 12 residues. In germline, CDR1 is MGHDK, CDR2 SYGVNS. The CDR3 loop reads CASRGGNYGYTF. The CDR3 nucleotides are TGTGCCAGCAGGGGGGGTAACTATGGCTACACCTTC.

This chain connects TRBV5-5 to TRBJ1-2; TRBD1 is a possible D gene (6 bases). This CDR3 contains 15 residues. The germline V gene has CDR1 SGHKS and CDR2 YYEKEE (reference sequence). Trimming shortened V by 4 bases and J by 0 bases, and 13 bases separated the two germline ends. CDR3 sequence (DNA): TGTGCCAGCAGCCTCGGGACACTCGCTAACTATGGCTACACCTTC. As protein: CASSLGTLANYGYTF. Filled out from reference TRBV5-5 and TRBJ1-2, the complete variable domain reads DAGVTQSPTHLIKTRGQQVTLRCSPISGHKSVSWYQQVLGQGPQFIFQYYEKEERGRGNFPDRFSARQFPNYSSELNVNALLLGDSALYLCASSLGTLANYGYTFGSGTRLTVV.

J is TRBJ1-6 and V is TRBV30; possible D gene TRBD1, 5 bases. Trimming took off 1 base at V and 14 bases at J, with 12 bases between the two ends. The germline V gene has CDR1 GTSNPN and CDR2 SVGIG (reference sequence). The CDR3 loop spans 12 amino acids. The CDR3: CAWSGGKRTLHF. The CDR3 nucleotides read TGTGCCTGGAGTGGGGGCAAAAGGACCCTCCACTTT. Supplemented by reference TRBV30 and TRBJ1-6, the full variable domain reads SQTIHQWPATLVQPVGSPLSLECTVEGTSNPNLYWYRQAAGRGLQLLFYSVGIGQISSEVPQNLSASRPQDRQFILSSKKLLLSDSGFYLCAWSGGKRTLHFGNGTRLTVT.

The chain couples TRBV12-3 or TRBV12-4 to TRBJ1-5; TRBD1 agrees at 7 bases. CDR3 length equals 13 residues. Trimming at V came to 5 bases and at J to 8 bases, leaving 6 bases not matched to a gene. The CDR3 coding sequence is TGTGCCAGCAGTCGACAGGGAAAGGAGCCCCAGCATTTT. Translating gives CASSRQGKEPQHF.

The V call is TRBV19, the J call TRBJ1-5; tentatively, D is TRBD1 (5 bases). This CDR3 is built from 16 residues. Germline values: CDR1 LNHDA, CDR2 SQIVND (reference sequence). Trimming shortened V by 6 bases and J by 0 bases, and 15 bases separated the two germline ends. CDR3 loop: CASRDTGVYSNQPQHF. The DNA of the CDR3 is TGTGCCAGTAGGGACACGGGGGTTTATAGCAATCAGCCCCAGCATTTT. The variable domain in full, with the rest retrieved from reference TRBV19 and TRBJ1-5, is DGGITQSPKYLFRKEGQNVTLSCEQNLNHDAMYWYRQDPGQGLRLIYYSQIVNDFQKGDIAEGYSVSREKKESFPLTVTSAQKNPTAFYLCASRDTGVYSNQPQHFGDGTRLSIL.

V usage is TRBV7-2 and J usage is TRBJ1-4; 9 bases map to TRBD1. Per germline, CDR1 SGHTA and CDR2 FQGNSA. The CDR3 sequence is 15 residues long. V gave up 5 bases and J gave up 7 bases; unmatched junction bases: 8. The CDR3 region has the DNA TGTGCCAGCAGCCCTACAGGGGGCACAGGTGAAAAACTGTTTTTT. Protein sequence: CASSPTGGTGEKLFF.

This clone appeared a few times. This rearrangement joins TRBV5-5 to TRBJ2-3; 9 bases align to TRBD2. Germline lookup yields CDR1 SGHKS and CDR2 YYEKEE (reference sequence). V trimming: 0 bases; J trimming: 4 bases; junction bases outside the gene matches: 6. The CDR3 sequence is 16 residues long. CDR3 nucleotide sequence: TGTGCCAGCAGCTTGGCGGGGGCGGGAGGGGCAGATACGCAGTATTTT. Translation gives CASSLAGAGGADTQYF.

V and J are TRBV29-1 and TRBJ1-1; D possibly corresponds to TRBD1 (6 bases). Germline assignment: CDR1 SQVTM and CDR2 ANQGSEA. Deletions cut 3 bases from V and 5 bases from J, with 13 bases between. CDR3 length equals 13 residues. CDR3 DNA sequence: TGCAGCGTTGACCAACAGGGAGAGACTGAAGCTTTCTTT. This encodes CSVDQQGETEAFF.

The J gene is TRBJ2-4, the V gene TRBV10-2, with D maybe TRBD1 (5 bases). Germline V gene sequence: CDR1 WSHSY, CDR2 SAAADI. This CDR3 is built from 13 residues. The ends were cut back, 0 bases at V and 9 bases at J, with 9 bases in the middle. The CDR3: CASSESQVSIQYF. CDR3 coding DNA: TGCGCCAGCAGTGAGTCACAGGTCAGCATTCAGTACTTC.

This chain connects TRBV6-1 to TRBJ1-2; the match to TRBD1 covers 8 bases. Germline V gives CDR1 MNHNS, CDR2 SASEGT. The length of the CDR3 is 19 residues. With V trimmed by 0 bases and J by 4 bases, 16 bases remained unmatched. The CDR3 protein is CASSEALGRGRILSYGYTF. The CDR3 coding sequence is TGTGCCAGCAGTGAAGCATTAGGCAGGGGGCGCATCTTGAGCTATGGCTACACCTTC.

This sequence joins TRBV7-3 and TRBJ2-7; 7 bases align to TRBD1. Trimming removed 2 bases from V and 4 bases from J; junction bases left unmatched: 8. The CDR3 is 15 amino acids. The germline V gene encodes CDR1 SGHTA and CDR2 FQGTGA. CDR3 region: CASSLSGGQDYEQYF. DNA for the CDR3: TGTGCCAGCAGCTTATCTGGTGGACAGGATTACGAGCAGTACTTC.

This chain connects TRBV5-8 to TRBJ1-1, with D unresolved. The CDR3 is made up of 15 amino acids. The germline V gene has CDR1 SGHTS and CDR2 YDEGEE. V dropped 3 bases and J dropped 4 bases, with 16 bases sitting between them. In nucleotides, the CDR3 is TGTGCCAGCAGCTCCCGCCTGGGCACCGGCACTGAAGCTTTCTTT. This gives the protein CASSSRLGTGTEAFF.

The chain recombines TRBV4-3 with TRBJ2-2, with D maybe TRBD2 (5 bases). CDR1 and CDR2 (germline): LGHNA, YSLEER. CDR3 length: 17 residues. V was cut by 4 bases and J by 0 bases, with 15 bases left in between. The CDR3, as DNA: TGCGCCAGCAGCCGTACTAGGATCCTCGCGAACACCGGGGAGCTGTTTTTT. Its protein product is CASSRTRILANTGELFF.

J is TRBJ2-4 and V is TRBV10-1; 9 bases match TRBD2. With 2 bases clipped from V and 1 base from J, the junction kept 9 bases outside the gene matches. Germline V gives CDR1 WNHNN, CDR2 SYGVQD (reference sequence). The CDR3 has 18 residues. The CDR3 is CASSEEASGNSAKNIQYF. The CDR3 DNA follows: TGCGCCAGCAGTGAGGAGGCTAGCGGGAACTCGGCCAAAAACATTCAGTACTTC.

This chain joins TRBV4-2 and TRBJ1-2, with D possibly matching TRBD1 (6 bases). CDR1 and CDR2 (germline): LGHNA, YNFKEQ. The V and J ends lost 1 base and 5 bases respectively, with 26 bases between them. The CDR3 runs to 19 residues. In nucleotides, the CDR3 is TGTGCCAGCAGCCAAGTAATGACGAGAGGGACACTCCTTGGTTATGGCTACACCTTC. This codes for CASSQVMTRGTLLGYGYTF.

The chain has TRBV14 and TRBJ2-5, with 11 bases fitting TRBD1. The CDR3 totals 13 residues. CDR1 and CDR2 from the germline V gene are SGHDN and FVKESK. Trimming at V came to 3 bases and at J to 12 bases, leaving 6 bases not matched to a gene. The CDR3 DNA reads TGTGCCAGCAGCCATGGGGACAGGGGGACGGAGTACTTC. Its protein is CASSHGDRGTEYF.

The gene calls are TRBV28 and TRBJ2-1; TRBD1 aligns across 9 bases. Trimming took 2 bases from V and 6 from J; bases not matched to a gene: 23. Germline V gives CDR1 MDHEN, CDR2 SYDVKM. There are 21 residues in the CDR3. The CDR3 region has the DNA TGTGCCAGCAGTTTAACCTTGGACAGGGGAGGCATAAGTCCGGTGGGCAATGAGCAGTTCTTC. It is translated as CASSLTLDRGGISPVGNEQFF.

This clone has a handful of counts. The chain employs TRBV19 and TRBJ2-1; 7 bases agree with TRBD2. Trimming at V came to 8 bases and at J to 9 bases, leaving 13 bases not matched to a gene. There are 14 residues in the CDR3. The germline CDR1 and CDR2 sequences are LNHDA and SQIVND (reference sequence). The CDR3 is CASLASGRRGEQFF. CDR3 nucleotide sequence: TGTGCCAGTTTGGCTAGCGGTAGAAGAGGTGAGCAGTTCTTC. Full variable domain (rest looked up from reference TRBV19 and TRBJ2-1): DGGITQSPKYLFRKEGQNVTLSCEQNLNHDAMYWYRQDPGQGLRLIYYSQIVNDFQKGDIAEGYSVSREKKESFPLTVTSAQKNPTAFYLCASLASGRRGEQFFGPGTRLTVL.

The chain links TRBV14 to TRBJ1-6; no clear D. This CDR3 has 13 residues. Germline V gene sequence: CDR1 SGHDN, CDR2 FVKESK. The V gene lost 4 bases and the J gene lost 9 bases, with 10 bases spanning the gap. CDR3 sequence: CASSRVRASPLHF. CDR3 DNA: TGTGCCAGCAGCCGTGTGAGGGCTTCACCCCTCCACTTT.

This chain uses TRBV19 with TRBJ1-5, with 7 bases that match TRBD1. This CDR3 contains 15 residues. Trimming cost V 3 bases and J 4 bases; bases outside gene matches: 6. Germline CDR1 reads LNHDA; CDR2 reads SQIVND (reference sequence). The CDR3 DNA follows: TGTGCCAGTAGTATCACAGGGGCCGCAAATCAGCCCCAGCATTTT. Translated, it gives CASSITGAANQPQHF.